A single sample is the source of the 5 T cell receptor beta chains below, sequenced in a study of response to subunit inactivated influenza vaccine. A single record per CDR3 protein comes from TCRdb applying MiXCR to the RT-PCR reads. The sample records about 540,000 distinct CDR3 sequences, around 13% being singletons. Sequencing was performed on PBMCs from blood, taken 11 to 12 days after vaccination. These receptors were obtained from a man between 45 and 60 years old who received an inactivated influenza vaccine.

This clonotype showed up just a few times. The chain recombines TRBV5-1 with TRBJ2-1, with TRBD1 matching over 7 bases. CDR3 size: 15 residues. In germline, CDR1 is SGHRS, CDR2 YFSETQ. The junction had 11 bases not matched to a gene; V was cut back by 5 bases and J by 6 bases. CDR3 in DNA: TGCGCCAGCAGTCACACCGGGACAGCCCCCAATGAGCAGTTCTTC. This gives the protein CASSHTGTAPNEQFF.

The chain has TRBV11-2 and TRBJ2-2, with TRBD1 matching over 7 bases. Per the germline V gene, CDR1 is SGHAT and CDR2 is FQNNGV. Trimming at V came to 2 bases and at J to 3 bases, leaving 15 bases not matched to a gene. The CDR3 extends over 19 amino acids. CDR3 in amino acids: CASSLWPRIRGKDTGELFF. CDR3 in DNA: TGTGCCAGCAGCTTATGGCCCAGGATCAGGGGGAAGGACACCGGGGAGCTGTTTTTT.

The gene calls are TRBV20-1 and TRBJ2-7, with 7 bases identical to TRBD1. Germline V gene sequence: CDR1 DFQATT, CDR2 SNEGSKA (reference sequence). J was trimmed by 5 bases and V by 3 bases; bases with no gene match: 10. The CDR3 spans 14 residues. The CDR3 DNA sequence: TGCAGTGCTAGTGGAACAGGGGTAGATCACGAGCAGTACTTC. It is translated as CSASGTGVDHEQYF.

This clonotype appeared many times. The CDR3 DNA is TGTGCCAGCAGACAACAGGGGGCCATCTCTGGAAACACCATATATTTT. Protein product: CASRQQGAISGNTIYF. The rearrangement links TRBV3-1 to TRBJ1-3; 9 bases line up with TRBD1. Germline trimming cut 6 bases from V and 0 bases from J; bases unmatched to any gene: 6. The CDR3 has 16 amino acids. The germline V gene encodes CDR1 LGHDT and CDR2 YNNKEL (reference sequence).

The chain recombines TRBV29-1 with TRBJ1-1, with D maybe TRBD1 (6 bases). The CDR3 consists of 15 residues. The V and J ends lost 7 bases and 4 bases respectively, with 22 bases between them. Germline V gives CDR1 SQVTM, CDR2 ANQGSEA. In nucleotides, the CDR3 is TGCAGCGCCGCAGAGTTTGGGGGGCGGGGCACTGAAGCTTTCTTT. Translating it yields CSAAEFGGRGTEAFF.